The 31 T cell receptor beta chains in this list originate from one sample, sequenced in a study of T cell responses to AZD1222 COVID-19 vaccine. Some clones are missing from TCRdb's copy, which holds only in-frame ones; the method was immunoSEQ multiplex PCR. Among about 150,000 clones listed, roughly 90% were seen once. Sequences were derived from peripheral blood, sampled 28 days after the second AZD1222 dose. These receptors were taken from an adult who received the AZD1222 COVID-19 vaccine.

The rearrangement links TRBV7-3 to TRBJ2-2; the D gene is possibly TRBD2 (6 bases). Germline V gene lookup returns CDR1 SGHTA and CDR2 FQGTGA. The CDR3 totals 14 residues. V lost 8 bases to trimming and J lost 1 base, with 11 bases between them. CDR3 sequence reads: CASAGTQNTGELFF. The CDR3 DNA reads TGTGCCAGCGCCGGGACTCAGAACACCGGGGAGCTGTTTTTT.

V is TRBV9 and J is TRBJ1-3, with a possible D match to TRBD1 (5 bases). Germline loops: CDR1 SGDLS, CDR2 YYNGEE. The V end was cut by 4 bases, the J end by 0 bases, with 23 bases between. The CDR3 is 19 residues long. CDR3 protein: CASSSQGASVGPSGNTIYF. For the CDR3, the DNA is TGTGCCAGCAGCTCCCAGGGAGCTTCCGTAGGACCCTCTGGAAACACCATATATTTT.

The J gene is TRBJ1-2, the V gene TRBV27; D gene ambiguous. Germline-derived CDR1 and CDR2 are MNHEY and SMNVEV (reference sequence). V was clipped by 1 base and J by 4 bases, with 10 bases between them. CDR3 size: 14 residues. The CDR3 DNA reads TGTGCCAGCAGTTTATTCCACGGCACCTATGGCTACACCTTC. As protein: CASSLFHGTYGYTF.

This chain uses TRBV27 with TRBJ2-3, with TRBD1 as a possible D gene (6 bases). This CDR3 contains 15 residues. V was clipped by 4 bases and J by 5 bases, with 16 bases between them. Germline V gene lookup returns CDR1 MNHEY and CDR2 SMNVEV (reference sequence). The CDR3 DNA reads TGTGCCAGCAGTTCACCAGGGGCCCAGAGAGATACGCAGTATTTT. Protein product: CASSSPGAQRDTQYF.

This clone was observed once. The chain joins TRBV27 to TRBJ2-7; D is uncertain. The CDR3 loop spans 13 amino acids. Germline assignment: CDR1 MNHEY and CDR2 SMNVEV (reference sequence). The ends were cut back, 2 bases at V and 6 bases at J, with 11 bases in the middle. CDR3 in amino acids: CASSLTPLSEQYF. CDR3 nucleotides: TGTGCCAGCAGTTTAACGCCGTTGAGCGAGCAGTACTTC.

The chain uses TRBV27 and TRBJ1-5; D not certain. This CDR3 contains 13 residues. CDR1 is MNHEY and CDR2 is SMNVEV in the germline V gene (reference sequence). The V end was cut by 2 bases, the J end by 6 bases, with 8 bases between. DNA for the CDR3: TGTGCCAGCAGTTTAGGGCAAGGTCAGCCCCAGCATTTT. This sequence encodes CASSLGQGQPQHF.

DNA for the CDR3: TGTGCCAGCAGCTCTTTCGGGGGAAACACCATATATTTT. Translation: CASSSFGGNTIYF. The rearrangement joins TRBV7-2 to TRBJ1-3, with D uncertain. Trimming cost V 4 bases and J 4 bases, with 8 bases left between them. This CDR3 contains 13 residues. Germline CDR1 and CDR2: SGHTA and FQGNSA. The variable domain in full, with the rest retrieved from reference TRBV7-2 and TRBJ1-3, is GAGVSQSPSNKVTEKGKDVELRCDPISGHTALYWYRQSLGQGLEFLIYFQGNSAPDKSGLPSDRFSAERTGGSVSTLTIQRTQQEDSAVYLCASSSFGGNTIYFGEGSWLTVV.

The rearrangement joins TRBV5-6 to TRBJ1-3, with D perhaps TRBD1 (6 bases). The CDR3 runs 14 residues. Germline values: CDR1 SGHDT, CDR2 YYEEEE. V dropped 4 bases and J dropped 4 bases, with 12 bases sitting between them. The CDR3 sequence: CASSVQGSGNTIYF. The DNA for the CDR3 is TGTGCCAGCAGCGTACAGGGATCAGGAAACACCATATATTTT.

The CDR3 DNA reads TGTGCCAGCAGCCCTAGGACTAGCGGGAGGAGGGATGAGCAGTTCTTC. It yields the protein CASSPRTSGRRDEQFF. V usage is TRBV28 and J usage is TRBJ2-1, with 14 bases matching TRBD2. The CDR3 runs 16 residues. Germline V gene sequence: CDR1 MDHEN, CDR2 SYDVKM. Trimming took 6 bases from V and 8 from J; bases not matched to a gene: 9.

The chain uses TRBV5-1 and TRBJ1-5; 7 bases line up with TRBD1. There are 14 residues in the CDR3. V shed 4 bases and J 4 bases; nucleotides not matched to a gene: 5. Germline-derived CDR1 and CDR2 are SGHRS and YFSETQ. The CDR3 nucleotides are TGCGCCAGCAGCCCGGGACAGATTAATCAGCCCCAGCATTTT. Translated: CASSPGQINQPQHF.

The CDR3 nucleotides read TGTGCCAGCAGCTTTGGGGACACGGGCGGCTACACCTTC. Its protein is CASSFGDTGGYTF. The chain has TRBV5-6 and TRBJ1-2; a possible D gene is TRBD1 (6 bases). This CDR3 spans 13 amino acids. With 2 bases removed from V and 8 bases from J, the gap between germline ends came to 13 bases. The germline CDR1 and CDR2 sequences are SGHDT and YYEEEE.

CDR3 residues: CASSFGGSTDTQYF. As DNA, the CDR3 is TGTGCCAGCAGTTTCGGGGGGAGCACAGATACGCAGTATTTT. The rearrangement links TRBV27 to TRBJ2-3; 7 bases fit TRBD2. The CDR3 extends over 14 amino acids. Germline V gives CDR1 MNHEY, CDR2 SMNVEV (reference sequence). Germline trimming cut 3 bases from V and 0 bases from J; bases unmatched to any gene: 0.

This chain uses TRBV9 with TRBJ1-1; 9 bases are shared with TRBD1. The V and J ends lost 5 bases and 4 bases, in that order; junction bases with no gene match: 6. CDR1 and CDR2 (germline): SGDLS, YYNGEE. The CDR3 has 14 amino acids. Written as DNA, the CDR3 is TGTGCCAGCAGTCAACAGGGGGCGAGCACTGAAGCTTTCTTT. Translated, it gives CASSQQGASTEAFF.

The chain is built from TRBV5-4 and TRBJ1-6, with D unresolved. Germline V gene sequence: CDR1 SGHNT, CDR2 YYREEE (reference sequence). The V and J ends lost 0 bases and 8 bases respectively, with 9 bases between them. The CDR3 runs to 14 residues. The CDR3 nucleotides are TGTGCCAGCAGCTTGGACCTAGAGGATTCACCCCTCCACTTT. Translated, it gives CASSLDLEDSPLHF.

This rearrangement joins TRBV27 to TRBJ1-4, with TRBD1 as a possible D gene (6 bases). CDR1 MNHEY and CDR2 SMNVEV come from the germline V gene (reference sequence). CDR3 length: 14 amino acids. V was cut by 3 bases and J by 5 bases, with 10 bases left in between. Written as DNA, the CDR3 is TGTGCCAGCAGTTTCCAGGGGCAGAATGAAAAACTGTTTTTT. This encodes CASSFQGQNEKLFF.

The CDR3: CASSQDSPDTGELFF. CDR3 coding DNA: TGCGCCAGCAGCCAAGACTCGCCCGACACCGGGGAGCTGTTTTTT. The chain combines TRBV5-1 with TRBJ2-2, with unresolved D. V was shortened by 4 bases and J by 3 bases, with 13 bases between the two germline ends. The CDR3 runs to 15 residues. Looked up from germline, CDR1 is SGHRS and CDR2 is YFSETQ.

The V and J genes are TRBV4-3 and TRBJ1-2, with D unresolved. Deletions cut 0 bases from V and 3 bases from J, with 8 bases between. The CDR3 runs 14 residues. Germline V gene lookup returns CDR1 LGHNA and CDR2 YSLEER. The CDR3 spells CASSQDPGDYGYTF. The CDR3, as DNA: TGCGCCAGCAGCCAAGATCCCGGCGACTATGGCTACACCTTC.

CDR3 protein: CASSVGEFRRHSTDTQYF. DNA of the CDR3: TGTGCCAGCAGCGTAGGAGAATTTAGGCGACATAGCACAGATACGCAGTATTTT. The rearrangement uses TRBV9 and TRBJ2-3; D gene unclear. Trimming left V 0 bases short and J 0 bases short, with 17 bases between. From germline, CDR1 is SGDLS and CDR2 YYNGEE. The CDR3 is made up of 18 amino acids.

J is TRBJ2-7 and V is TRBV5-6; 7 bases line up with TRBD1. CDR1 and CDR2 from the germline V gene are SGHDT and YYEEEE. The CDR3 spans 12 residues. Trimming took 5 bases from V and 2 from J; bases not matched to a gene: 1. The CDR3 sequence is CASRGQTYEQYF. For the CDR3, the DNA is TGTGCCAGCAGGGGACAGACCTACGAGCAGTACTTC.

The table lists this clone with a count of one. The V call is TRBV5-6, the J call TRBJ1-5; TRBD1 might be the D (5 bases). The CDR3 contains 13 residues. V was pared by 0 bases and J by 7 bases, with 8 bases between. Germline CDR1 and CDR2: SGHDT and YYEEEE. CDR3 amino acids: CASSLGSGQPQHF. CDR3 nucleotides: TGTGCCAGCAGCTTGGGCTCAGGGCAGCCCCAGCATTTT.

There are a few counts of this clone. The chain has TRBV27 and TRBJ2-1; 9 bases align to TRBD2. This CDR3 comprises 16 residues. Trimming at V came to 6 bases and at J to 8 bases, leaving 14 bases not matched to a gene. In germline, CDR1 is MNHEY, CDR2 SMNVEV (reference sequence). CDR3 in DNA: TGTGCCAGCAGCCTCCTTTTGCGGGAGGGCCCGTATGAGCAGTTCTTC. Amino acid sequence: CASSLLLREGPYEQFF.

The chain combines TRBV11-3 with TRBJ2-6; 8 nucleotides line up with TRBD1. Per the germline V gene, CDR1 is SGHNT and CDR2 is YENEEA. V dropped 4 bases and J dropped 2; count of bases not matched to a gene: 1. The CDR3 extends over 15 amino acids. The CDR3 spells CASSSGGTGANVLTF. CDR3 sequence (DNA): TGTGCCAGCAGCTCAGGGGGCACTGGGGCCAACGTCCTGACTTTC.

The rearrangement links TRBV15 to TRBJ2-7, with TRBD1 matching 11 bases. The germline V gene encodes CDR1 LNHNV and CDR2 YYDKDF (reference sequence). With 0 bases clipped from V and 3 bases from J, the junction kept 7 bases outside the gene matches. CDR3 length: 17 amino acids. DNA of the CDR3: TGTGCCACCAGCAGAGATTTGCCGGGACAGGGGGTCTACGAGCAGTACTTC. Amino acid sequence: CATSRDLPGQGVYEQYF.

CDR3 residues: CASSLSTPVLAGGKYNEQFF. CDR3 in DNA: TGTGCCAGCAGTTTATCGACCCCGGTGTTAGCGGGAGGGAAATACAATGAGCAGTTCTTC. The chain links TRBV27 to TRBJ2-1; 11 positions agree with TRBD2. Germline CDR1 is MNHEY and CDR2 is SMNVEV (reference sequence). V shed 0 bases, J shed 4 bases, and the junction held 14 bases outside the gene matches. This CDR3 contains 20 residues.

V and J are TRBV14 and TRBJ1-2; D is unresolved. The germline CDR1 and CDR2 sequences are SGHDN and FVKESK. Deletions cut 0 bases from V and 3 bases from J, with 8 bases between. This CDR3 is 14 amino acids long. The CDR3 spells CASSQDPRYYGYTF. In DNA, the CDR3 is TGTGCCAGCAGCCAAGACCCACGCTACTATGGCTACACCTTC.

This chain uses TRBV3-1 (or the pseudogene TRBV3-2) with TRBJ1-2; possibly TRBD1 for D (5 bases). V was trimmed by 0 bases and J by 4 bases, leaving 12 bases between them. The germline V gene encodes CDR1 LGHDT and CDR2 YNNKEL (reference sequence). This CDR3 has 15 residues. CDR3 nucleotides: TGTGCCAGCAGCCAAGAAACCGCCGGGGGCTATGGCTACACCTTC. Residues: CASSQETAGGYGYTF.

V and J are TRBV19 and TRBJ2-6; D not certain. Germline V CDR1 and CDR2: LNHDA, SQIVND (reference sequence). The CDR3 is made up of 15 amino acids. Between the trimmed V and J ends, which lost 3 bases and 0 bases, there was a span of 6 bases. The CDR3 DNA reads TGTGCCAGTAGTATCGACCACTCTGGGGCCAACGTCCTGACTTTC. Amino acid sequence: CASSIDHSGANVLTF.

The chain recombines TRBV10-3 with TRBJ1-3; D might be TRBD1 (5 bases). This CDR3 has 16 residues. Trimming pared 3 bases from V and 4 bases from J, leaving 16 bases between. CDR1 and CDR2 from the germline V gene are ENHRY and SYGVKD. The CDR3 nucleotides read TGTGCCATCAGTGACCCGGGGACCGCCGGGGGAAACACCATATATTTT. Protein sequence: CAISDPGTAGGNTIYF.

The chain links TRBV27 to TRBJ1-1; a possible D gene is TRBD1 (6 bases). The ends were cut back, 6 bases at V and 5 bases at J, with 19 bases in the middle. The CDR3 length is 15 residues. The germline gives CDR1 MNHEY, CDR2 SMNVEV (reference sequence). The CDR3 sequence is CASRKAEGGGTEAFF. The CDR3 bases are TGTGCCAGCAGGAAGGCTGAGGGGGGGGGAACTGAAGCTTTCTTT.

The chain has TRBV24-1 and TRBJ1-2, with D perhaps TRBD1 (5 bases). Germline assignment: CDR1 KGHDR and CDR2 SFDVKD. The length of the CDR3 is 16 residues. The V end was cut by 3 bases, the J end by 4 bases, with 17 bases between. CDR3 nucleotide sequence: TGTGCCACCAGTGATGGAGCCCGGGGCGGATTCTATGGCTACACCTTC. This gives the protein CATSDGARGGFYGYTF.

The CDR3 loop reads CASSFNNRGSSYEQYF. DNA of the CDR3: TGTGCCAGCAGTTTCAACAACAGGGGGAGCTCCTACGAGCAGTACTTC. The V call is TRBV27, the J call TRBJ2-7, with 8 nucleotides matching TRBD1. The trim removed 3 bases at V and 0 bases at J, leaving 7 bases unmatched. Per the germline V gene, CDR1 is MNHEY and CDR2 is SMNVEV (reference sequence). The CDR3 is made up of 16 amino acids.